What follows are 4 T cell receptor beta chains derived from one specimen sequenced in a study of cytomegalovirus exposure and HLA in healthy donors. Use of 60 Vbeta and 13 Jbeta primers characterized the PCR. This table comes from immunoSEQ multiplex PCR, and its TCRdb copy is limited to in-frame clones, with some not included. The sample lists about 150,000 clones, around 72% seen once, with around 4.7% in the top ten. The sequencing input was PBMCs. The receptors shown here come from a young man in good health and CMV-seropositive.

The gene calls are TRBV6-6 and TRBJ1-2; D is possibly TRBD1 (6 bases). Germline assignment: CDR1 MNHNY and CDR2 SVGAGI (reference sequence). This CDR3 has 13 residues. Trimming took 0 bases from V and 8 from J, leaving 10 bases between them. CDR3 loop: CASSYSWGQGYTF. CDR3 DNA sequence: TGTGCCAGCAGTTACTCGTGGGGGCAAGGCTACACCTTC.

The rearrangement links TRBV9 to TRBJ2-5; TRBD2 might be the D (6 bases). CDR3 length equals 14 residues. V gave up 3 bases and J gave up 5 bases, with 14 bases separating them. The germline V gene encodes CDR1 SGDLS and CDR2 YYNGEE. Here the CDR3 reads CASSDGLSPETQYF. The CDR3 nucleotides are TGTGCCAGCAGCGATGGACTATCCCCCGAGACCCAGTACTTC. Full variable domain (remainder filled in from reference TRBV9 and TRBJ2-5): DSGVTQTPKHLITATGQRVTLRCSPRSGDLSVYWYQQSLDQGLQFLIQYYNGEERAKGNILERFSAQQFPDLHSELNLSSLELGDSALYFCASSDGLSPETQYFGPGTRLLVL.

The gene calls are TRBV6-1 and TRBJ2-7, with D tentatively TRBD1 (5 bases). With 1 base removed from V and 0 bases from J, the gap between germline ends came to 7 bases. The germline V gene has CDR1 MNHNS and CDR2 SASEGT. This CDR3 is 14 amino acids long. In DNA, the CDR3 is TGTGCCAGCAGTGAAGAGGACAACTCCTACGAGCAGTACTTC. This sequence encodes CASSEEDNSYEQYF.

The rearrangement joins TRBV5-1 to TRBJ1-4; D unclear. Trimming removed 2 bases at V and 3 bases at J, with 5 bases between. CDR3 length equals 13 residues. CDR1 is SGHRS, CDR2 YFSETQ, per germline. The CDR3 bases are TGCGCCAGCAGCTTTTCGTCTAATGAAAAACTGTTTTTT. Translation gives CASSFSSNEKLFF. The complete variable domain, with remaining parts taken from reference TRBV5-1 and TRBJ1-4, reads KAGVTQTPRYLIKTRGQQVTLSCSPISGHRSVSWYQQTPGQGLQFLFEYFSETQRNKGNFPGRFSGRQFSNSRSEMNVSTLELGDSALYLCASSFSSNEKLFFGSGTQLSVL.